This T cell receptor (beta chain) came from a study of cytomegalovirus exposure and HLA in healthy donors (dated by TCRdb to the late 2010s). Regarding the complete study: According to an earlier analysis of 550 to 700 of the donors, about 179 million T cells yielded roughly 100 million unique TCR beta sequences and 276 Gb of sequence data. Donor age, sex, ethnicity and CMV serostatus were compiled alongside the repertoire data. Several DR-DQ haplotypes were handled as single units for association and clustering, since linkage in the cohort was strong. Approximately 300 gigabases of sequencing data and tens of millions of unique TCR sequences were included in an early release covering roughly 600 HLA-typed donors. The study used immunosequencing to profile the T cell repertoires of approximately 630 subjects and linked those repertoires to cytomegalovirus serostatus. All discovery cohort repertoires had been generated on a single sequencing platform. In a later analysis, previously published TCR beta repertoires from 666 donors were re-analyzed and high-resolution HLA genotyping was added so that TCR occurrence patterns could be studied. The study combined high-throughput TCR immunosequencing, statistical association of individual TCRs with disease status, and machine learning to predict cytomegalovirus infection status. A separate validation cohort of roughly 110 different subjects was used in addition to the 666-subject first cohort. Rather than drawing on any new phenotypic data, the later analysis identified candidate immune exposures from TCR beta sequences and the way those sequences occurred across donors. In an earlier analysis of a few hundred of the donors, high-throughput TCR beta sequencing was used to judge whether each TCR beta V gene segment behaved as functional or pseudogenic. Among about 400 genotyped donors of the cohort, an average of about 240,000 unique TCR beta nucleotide sequences was sequenced per donor, of which roughly 17% were non-productive. Of the 300 to 450 genotyped donors, over 80% were placed in the genetic ancestry cluster associated with self-reported Caucasian donors. In a later genetic analysis, genome-wide SNP genotypes for 398 of the 666 donors were used, and that subset was treated as a discovery cohort. The study was designed to test whether signatures of past pathogen exposure could be identified by cataloging public T cell receptors. Both class I and class II loci were covered by HLA typing, at four-digit resolution. The number of donors typed differed by locus, with about 629-630 for A, B, C, DRB1 and DQB1, about 500 for DQA1, about 610 for DPA1, and some 450 for DPB1. Overall results and qualifications from the work: According to a later analysis, parvovirus B19, influenza, CMV and Epstein-Barr virus appeared linked to several top co-occurrence clusters. The study listed around 160 TCR beta chains as associated with cytomegalovirus. Presence/absence analyses assumed roughly uniform sequencing depth across donors, an assumption that may not hold. Assigning TCR associations to individual alleles was difficult when HLA alleles, especially DR and DQ, strongly co-occurred. Linkage disequilibrium might explain the correlated functional status among segregating V segments, but an unknown experimental factor could not be ruled out. Compared with the approximately 670-donor mean, donors in an Asian-associated ancestry cluster had fewer N-insertions in productive TCRs, according to a later genetic analysis. Compared with equally common non-associated chains, HLA-associated TCR beta chains in a later analysis were more clonally expanded and had lower generation probabilities. Because HLA typing was unavailable for some donors at each locus, only the typed subset was used in association tests. Broadly in line with IMGT annotations, most TCR beta V segments showed up in productive rearrangements about 87% or about 30% of the time in an earlier analysis of some 590 of the donors. According to the authors, the approach could potentially be generalized to other disease states and immunological phenotypes. In vitro tests confirmed that three of the cytomegalovirus-associated TCR beta chains recognize cytomegalovirus antigens. Because counts were too low, about 18 rarely observed V segments, including chromosome 9 orphons, were excluded from the earlier analysis of several hundred of the donors. Most TCR sequences were seen in very few donors, while some public TCRs were found in many individuals. Some IMGT-functional V segments, including TRBV6-2 and TRBV6-3, could not be distinguished by the 87-base-pair reads and were therefore excluded. At a false discovery rate of 0.05, a later analysis linked some 18,000 TCR beta sequences to specific HLA alleles. A further reported finding was that TCR beta sequences accurately predicted the HLA-A and HLA-B alleles for most subjects in the first cohort. In a later analysis, the rate of TCR association differed among HLA loci, with DRB1 alleles having the most associated TCRs and HLA-C alleles having the fewest. Most CMV-associated TCR beta chains appeared to be HLA-restricted in a later analysis, and the HLA associations seemed to be driven largely by CMV exposure. An association between a missense DCLRE1C variant and V-gene and J-gene trimming of TCR beta chains was found in a later genetic analysis and replicated in an independent cohort. The cohort was sequenced for TCR beta chains only, and without alpha or paired-chain data the features that could be detected were limited. The only immune exposure information available for the cohort was CMV serostatus. The classifier was reported to diagnose cytomegalovirus status with high specificity and sensitivity in both the original cohort and the validation cohort. The sequencing pipeline was judged likely to have produced a cluster of highly shared sequence variants as a technical artifact.

In regard to this clone: Its cognate antigen has yet to be identified. Base quality data are lacking; no much larger clone is found one base away.

The library came from the immunoSEQ multiplex PCR assay. For the multiplex PCR, a mixture combining 60 forward primers for TCR Vbeta segments and 13 reverse primers for TCR Jbeta segments was used. The CDR3 region of rearranged TCR beta genes was amplified from genomic DNA with a multiplex PCR assay. On the Illumina HiSeq System, the amplified TCR beta libraries were sequenced as 87-base-pair reads. As for how the authors treated the data: A later analysis counted about 76 million unique TCR beta chains across the 666 repertoires, and about 10 million of these chains were shared by at least two donors. Raw reads were error-corrected and collapsed into unique sequences with a nearest-neighbor algorithm that merged closely related sequences to remove PCR and sequencing errors. Alignment of CDR3 sequences to IMGT reference sequences was used to assign V, D and J gene segments. For a sequence to be retained, a match of at least six nucleotides to both a V gene segment and a J gene segment was required. Rearrangements were classified as productive when the CDR3 lacked stop codons and remained in frame with V and J, and all other rearrangements were classified as non-productive. Following IMGT convention, CDR3 was defined as the stretch from the second conserved V-encoded cysteine up to the conserved J-encoded phenylalanine. In an earlier analysis of some 550 of the donors, sequences lacking an unambiguous match to a single V gene segment were excluded. An earlier analysis of almost 600 of the donors classified V segments as functional when productive rearrangements were above 56.7% and as segregating when the standard deviation between donors was above 5%. To diagnose cytomegalovirus status from the catalog of TCR beta chain sequences, a statistical classification framework was built. A later analysis assigned V and J genes by comparing TCR nucleotide sequences with IMGT/GENE-DB human TR gene sequences. Using the TCRdist pipeline, a later analysis assigned CDR3 sequences along with most-parsimonious VDJ recombination scenarios. In a later analysis, each TCR beta chain was defined by its CDR3 amino acid sequence together with its V-gene family, and reads lacking a unique V-gene family were excluded. In a later analysis, 450 to 600 highly shared, low-generation-probability nucleotide sequences were removed to address suspected cross-contamination and a sequencing artifact. For each public chain, a later analysis derived a clonal expansion index from normalized ranks of inferred template counts within each repertoire. A later analysis computed generation probabilities with a VDJ recombination model fitted to out-of-frame rearrangements, and checked the results against IGoR. Hypergeometric tests were used in a later analysis to score TCR-TCR, TCR-HLA and TCR-CMV co-occurrence, with a repertoire-size bias correction applied to the TCR pairs. In a later analysis, false discovery rates were estimated by permuting HLA or CMV assignments 20 times. In a later analysis, co-occurring TCRs were grouped using DBSCAN, with TCRdist sequence similarity added in when clustering inside HLA-allele-positive subsets. Co-occurrence clustering excluded repertoires with fewer than 30,000 or more than 120,000 public chains, plus five with anomalous nucleotide sharing. The immuneACCESS repertoire file appears here via TCRdb, limited to in-frame rearrangements. These files lack a portion of the clones; in checked studies, under half of the deficit traces to unresolved V genes, and the cause of the others is not known. D and trimming were read from the DNA, whereas the V and J calls and clone size are those reported in that table. Across this sample there are approximately 240,000 clones, with around 88% seen only once. Clones ranked in the top ten supply 1% of the sample.

The cohort consisted of 670 or so healthy bone marrow donors. At the time of sampling, all cohort members were nominally healthy, though unrecorded immune exposures were likely present. The donor was CMV seronegative and was included in the group of about 400 seronegative cohort members. Every donor gave a peripheral blood sample, and the peripheral blood mononuclear cells from that sample were used for TCR beta sequencing. The Qiagen DNeasy Blood Extraction Kit was used to extract genomic DNA from the blood cell samples. V loses 2 bases at its end and J loses 6 bases; junction bases beyond the gene matches: 9. From the cysteine through the phenylalanine, the CDR3 covers 16 amino acids. Of all the DNA, just the CDR3 is kept, 48 bases in frame from base 1. CDR1 LGHNA and CDR2 YNFKEQ were looked up in the germline V gene.

The specimen sequenced was PBMCs. The V and J genes are TRBV4-2 and TRBJ2-2; 7 bases in the junction line up with TRBD2. The receptor comes from a woman between 18 and 29 years old in good health and CMV-seronegative. In nucleotides, the sequence is TGTGCCAGCAGCCAACACCGCGGGAGCGTTGCCGGGGAGCTGTTTTTT. The resulting protein is CASSQHRGSVAGELFF.